This T cell receptor (beta chain) appears in the sequencing data of a study of blood T cell repertoires in COVID-19. Study details: The origin of the acute and convalescent COVID-19 samples was the United States, Italy and Spain. PBMCs, B-cell-depleted T cells, or T cells were the source of the cDNA or gDNA that made up the material.

The authors' processing: Nucleated cell counts were estimated from reference gene primer amplification. This table comes from immunoSEQ multiplex PCR, and its TCRdb copy is limited to in-frame clones, with some not included. D and trimming were read from the DNA, whereas the V and J calls and clone size are those reported in that table. The sample includes some 240,000 clones, roughly nine tenths of them seen just once. In germline, CDR1 is SEHNR, CDR2 FQNEAQ (reference sequence). This CDR3 has 13 amino acids. The V end was cut by 3 bases, the J end by 1 base, with 6 bases between. The TCR comes from a woman between 40 and 55 years old who had recovered from COVID-19. Sequenced input: peripheral blood. The genes are TRBV7-9 and TRBJ1-1; the D is unclear. As DNA, the CDR3 is TGTGCCAGCAGCTTTATGGCGAACACTGAAGCTTTCTTT. This gives the protein CASSFMANTEAFF.